Shown below are 14 T cell receptor beta chains from a single sample sequenced in a study of T cell clonotyping in hematopoietic cell transplantation. Clones were read by immunoSEQ multiplex PCR, and TCRdb kept only the in-frame ones, dropping some. The table has 15,000 to 20,000 clones, 60% to 85% seen once; the top ten hold about 9.9%. Input material: peripheral blood mononuclear cells. Receptor source: a woman aged 60-70 years in good health. Some clones in this sample may be carry-over from other donors' samples.

This clone was seen a handful of times. The gene calls are TRBV9 and TRBJ2-5, with D perhaps matching TRBD1 (5 bases). The end of the DNA aligns better with TRBJ2-7, so the J call may be wrong. Germline CDR1 and CDR2: SGDLS and YYNGEE. CDR3 length: 15 amino acids. The CDR3: CASSARAVSSYEQYF. Here the CDR3 DNA reads TGTGCCAGCAGCGCCAGGGCGGTTTCCTCCTACGAGCAGTACTTC.

The chain couples TRBV4-3 to TRBJ1-2; D might be TRBD1 (6 bases). This CDR3 contains 15 residues. V shed 0 bases and J shed 4 bases, with 12 bases lying between them. Germline V gene sequence: CDR1 LGHNA, CDR2 YSLEER. In DNA, the CDR3 is TGCGCCAGCAGCCAAGAATCGGGGGGGGCCTATGGCTACACCTTC. Protein: CASSQESGGAYGYTF.

V and J are TRBV7-2 and TRBJ2-7; D unclear. This CDR3 is 12 amino acids long. With 0 bases removed from V and 5 bases from J, the gap between germline ends came to 5 bases. CDR1 and CDR2 (germline): SGHTA, FQGNSA. CDR3 bases: TGTGCCAGCAGCTTAGCCCAGGACGAGCAGTACTTC. This gives the protein CASSLAQDEQYF. Full variable domain (outside the CDR3, taken from reference TRBV7-2 and TRBJ2-7): GAGVSQSPSNKVTEKGKDVELRCDPISGHTALYWYRQSLGQGLEFLIYFQGNSAPDKSGLPSDRFSAERTGGSVSTLTIQRTQQEDSAVYLCASSLAQDEQYFGPGTRLTVT.

The chain recombines TRBV19 with TRBJ1-1; D is possibly TRBD1 (5 bases). The CDR3 totals 13 residues. V was shortened by 10 bases and J by 5 bases, with 17 bases between the two germline ends. CDR1 is LNHDA, CDR2 SQIVND, per germline (reference sequence). The chain's CDR3 is CATGEGAGTEAFF. Written as DNA, the CDR3 is TGTGCCACCGGGGAGGGCGCAGGGACTGAAGCTTTCTTT.

The chain has TRBV29-1 and TRBJ2-7; TRBD1 agrees at 7 bases. This CDR3 has 14 residues. V lost 5 bases to trimming and J lost 3 bases; unmatched junction nucleotides: 10. CDR1 SQVTM and CDR2 ANQGSEA come from the germline V gene. The CDR3 protein is CSVQTGALGYEQYF. In DNA, the CDR3 is TGCAGCGTTCAAACAGGGGCTTTGGGCTACGAGCAGTACTTC.

A single count supports this clone. CDR3 residues: CASNGDRAETQYF. The CDR3 DNA sequence: TGTGCCAGCAACGGCGACAGGGCTGAGACCCAGTACTTC. The V and J genes are TRBV25-1 and TRBJ2-5; 7 bases agree with TRBD1. V lost 7 bases, J lost 5 bases, and 7 bases stayed unmatched. Germline assignment: CDR1 MGHDK and CDR2 SYGVNS. This CDR3 spans 13 amino acids.

V usage is TRBV5-1 and J usage is TRBJ2-7; a possible D gene is TRBD1 (5 bases). Trimming shortened V by 4 bases and J by 2 bases, and 13 bases separated the two germline ends. CDR3 size: 14 residues. Germline V gene data show CDR1 as SGHRS and CDR2 as YFSETQ. For the CDR3, the DNA is TGCGCCAGCAGCCGCGACCAGGGCCCCTACGAGCAGTACTTC. This codes for CASSRDQGPYEQYF.

The sample holds one count of this clone. The rearrangement uses TRBV30 and TRBJ2-5, with a weak D call TRBD2 (6 bases). The length of the CDR3 is 12 residues. V lost 5 bases, J lost 6 bases, and 13 bases lay in between. Germline V gene data show CDR1 as GTSNPN and CDR2 as SVGIG (reference sequence). The CDR3, as DNA: TGTGCCTGGCGGGAGTCCTCCAAGACCCAGTACTTC. As protein: CAWRESSKTQYF. Complete variable domain (other parts from reference TRBV30 and TRBJ2-5): SQTIHQWPATLVQPVGSPLSLECTVEGTSNPNLYWYRQAAGRGLQLLFYSVGIGQISSEVPQNLSASRPQDRQFILSSKKLLLSDSGFYLCAWRESSKTQYFGPGTRLLVL.

This clone has just one count. This chain links TRBV5-6 with TRBJ2-7; D may correspond to TRBD1 or TRBD2 (5 bases each). Germline CDR1 SGHDT, CDR2 YYEEEE. The V end was cut by 0 bases, the J end by 1 base, with 11 bases between. This CDR3 has 15 residues. CDR3 residues: CASSLGTRGSYEQYF. The CDR3 region has the DNA TGTGCCAGCAGCTTGGGGACGAGGGGTTCCTACGAGCAGTACTTC.

J is TRBJ1-2 and V is TRBV27; D perhaps matches TRBD1 (5 bases). Germline V gene sequence: CDR1 MNHEY, CDR2 SMNVEV (reference sequence). The CDR3 extends over 16 amino acids. Trimming shortened V by 0 bases and J by 4 bases, and 15 bases separated the two germline ends. The CDR3 region is CASSLSGQGVPYGYTF. For the CDR3, the DNA is TGTGCCAGCAGTTTATCGGGCCAGGGAGTTCCCTATGGCTACACCTTC.

This clone was counted only a few times. This chain joins TRBV7-9 and TRBJ2-1; perhaps TRBD2 as D (5 bases). The CDR3 loop spans 15 amino acids. With 2 bases removed from V and 5 bases from J, the gap between germline ends came to 13 bases. CDR1 SEHNR and CDR2 FQNEAQ come from the germline V gene (reference sequence). The DNA of the CDR3 is TGTGCCAGCAGCTTATTAGACGGGAAGAACAATGAGCAGTTCTTC. It is translated as CASSLLDGKNNEQFF. Complete variable domain (other parts from reference TRBV7-9 and TRBJ2-1): DTGVSQNPRHKITKRGQNVTFRCDPISEHNRLYWYRQTLGQGPEFLTYFQNEAQLEKSRLLSDRFSAERPKGSFSTLEIQRTEQGDSAMYLCASSLLDGKNNEQFFGPGTRLTVL.

The J gene is TRBJ1-5, the V gene TRBV19, with TRBD1 as a possible D gene (6 bases). The CDR3 runs to 15 residues. Germline V gene data show CDR1 as LNHDA and CDR2 as SQIVND (reference sequence). Trimming took off 2 bases at V and 4 bases at J, with 12 bases between the two ends. CDR3 nucleotides: TGTGCCAGTAGTATATTTCCAGGGACAAATCAGCCCCAGCATTTT. This translates into CASSIFPGTNQPQHF.

The CDR3 loop reads CASSEGLWTEAFF. CDR3 DNA: TGTGCCAGCAGCGAGGGACTGTGGACTGAAGCTTTCTTT. The V and J genes are TRBV9 and TRBJ1-1; D perhaps matches TRBD1 (5 bases). The V gene's germline CDR1 is SGDLS and CDR2 YYNGEE. V was shortened by 3 bases and J by 5 bases, with 11 bases between the two germline ends. This CDR3 has 13 residues.

This clone was recorded a few times. The rearrangement links TRBV6-1 to TRBJ1-2; 9 nucleotides match TRBD1. Germline V CDR1 and CDR2: MNHNS, SASEGT. This CDR3 is 14 amino acids long. V lost 2 bases, J lost 6 bases, and 4 bases stayed unmatched. This CDR3 reads CASSEMTGGNGYTF. CDR3 DNA sequence: TGTGCCAGCAGTGAAATGACAGGGGGTAATGGCTACACCTTC.